The rows below give T cell receptor beta chains drawn from one sample of a study of chemoradiotherapy in HPV16-positive cancers. Assay: immunoSEQ multiplex PCR; the TCRdb copy retains only in-frame clones and omits some. Of about 7,000 clones listed, over 60% are singletons. The sample was taken from a patient who underwent chemoradiotherapy. The receptor set was obtained from a human donor with HPV-associated anogenital cancer. Each CDR3 is given with its conserved first and last residue. The order of the fields is CDR3 protein, CDR3 DNA, D gene, V gene, clone size, J gene. D genes are given only for firm matches. Clone size is stated in some rows and not others, as once, few, many or a class when expanded.

CASSSPGTSGSYEQYF TGTGCCAGCAGTTCCCCCGGGACTAGCGGCTCCTACGAGCAGTACTTC TRBD2 TRBV27 - TRBJ2-7
CAISVKGNGNTEAFF TGTGCCATCAGTGTAAAGGGGAACGGGAACACTGAAGCTTTCTTT - TRBV10-3 - TRBJ1-1
CASSVSGQAKNTEAFF TGTGCCAGCAGTGTATCCGGACAGGCGAAGAACACTGAAGCTTTCTTT TRBD1 TRBV28 - TRBJ1-1
CASSLGQGGKVTIYF TGTGCCAGCAGCCTCGGACAGGGCGGAAAAGTTACCATATATTTT TRBD1 TRBV28 few TRBJ1-3
CASSEAIQRSPHYGYTF TGTGCCAGCAGTGAAGCGATTCAGCGCTCGCCTCACTATGGCTACACCTTC - TRBV6-1 few TRBJ1-2
CASSLAANQPQHF TGTGCCAGTAGTCTGGCAGCAAATCAGCCCCAGCATTTT - TRBV19 - TRBJ1-5
CASSSFLAGGNSPLHF TGTGCCAGCAGTTCCTTTCTAGCAGGGGGTAATTCACCCCTCCACTTT TRBD1 TRBV27 - TRBJ1-6
CASTTNAGANVLTF TGTGCCAGCACCACAAACGCTGGGGCCAACGTCCTGACTTTC - TRBV27 - TRBJ2-6
CASSIGQGPRSYEQYF TGTGCCAGCAGCATAGGACAGGGACCTCGCTCCTACGAGCAGTACTTC TRBD1 TRBV5-6 - TRBJ2-7
CASSLEAGTGELFF TGTGCCAGCAGCTTAGAGGCGGGCACCGGGGAGCTGTTTTTT - TRBV7-6 - TRBJ2-2
CASRPPSGKGELFF TGTGCCAGCCGTCCGCCTAGCGGGAAGGGGGAGCTGTTTTTT TRBD2 TRBV19 once TRBJ2-2
CAWSVLKGAYEQYF TGTGCCTGGAGTGTATTAAAGGGGGCCTACGAGCAGTACTTC - TRBV30 - TRBJ2-7
CASSPNRGLGTEAFF TGTGCCAGCTCCCCCAACAGGGGCTTGGGCACTGAAGCTTTCTTT TRBD1 TRBV18 - TRBJ1-1
CASRPPGQGNEKLFF TGCGCCAGCAGACCTCCGGGACAGGGAAATGAAAAACTGTTTTTT TRBD1 TRBV5-1 - TRBJ1-4
CASHRGESSYNEQFF TGTGCCAGCCATCGGGGCGAGAGCTCCTACAATGAGCAGTTCTTC - TRBV28 - TRBJ2-1
CSVDRGFSNQPQHF TGCAGCGTTGACAGGGGCTTTAGCAATCAGCCCCAGCATTTT - TRBV29-1 - TRBJ1-5
CASSPGRETQYF TGTGCCAGCAGCCCAGGAAGGGAGACCCAGTACTTC - TRBV11-2 - TRBJ2-5
CASSESGLFGYTF TGTGCCAGCAGTGAATCTGGTCTATTTGGCTACACCTTC - TRBV6-1 few TRBJ1-2
CASSRLLPYEQYF TGTGCCAGCAGCCGACTACTCCCCTACGAGCAGTACTTC - TRBV28 - TRBJ2-7
CASSIASGRSNEQFF TGTGCCAGTAGTATAGCTAGCGGGAGGAGCAATGAGCAGTTCTTC TRBD2 TRBV19 - TRBJ2-1
CASSLSVGASGYTF TGTGCCAGCAGCCTCTCAGTCGGGGCGTCCGGCTACACCTTC - TRBV7-9 - TRBJ1-2
CASSPGGGYNEQFF TGTGCCAGCAGTCCGGGTGGGGGGTACAATGAGCAGTTCTTC - TRBV7-3 few TRBJ2-1
CASSPMTSVVSYEQYF TGTGCCAGCAGCCCCATGACTAGCGTAGTTTCCTACGAGCAGTACTTC TRBD2 TRBV7-2 - TRBJ2-7
CASSAGQGSMYGYTF TGTGCCAGTAGTGCGGGACAGGGCTCAATGTATGGCTACACCTTC TRBD1 TRBV19 - TRBJ1-2
CASSGGAGANVLTF TGTGCCAGCAGTGGAGGGGCTGGGGCCAACGTCCTGACTTTC - TRBV6-4 few TRBJ2-6
CASSQGRLAESTDTQYF TGCGCCAGCAGCCAAGGACGACTAGCGGAGTCCACAGATACGCAGTATTTT TRBD2 TRBV4-1 once TRBJ2-3
CASSEVGQGNTIYF TGTGCCAGCTCGGAGGTGGGGCAGGGAAACACCATATATTTT - TRBV9 - TRBJ1-3
CASSLGQGAVSPLHF TGTGCCAGCAGCCTCGGACAGGGGGCAGTGTCACCCCTCCACTTT TRBD1 TRBV11-1 - TRBJ1-6
CASRWDNSYEQYF TGCGCCAGCAGATGGGACAACTCCTACGAGCAGTACTTC - TRBV5-1 - TRBJ2-7
CASSEEPLAGTAAFF TGTGCCAGCAGTGAAGAACCCCTGGCAGGGACCGCGGCTTTCTTT - TRBV6-1 - TRBJ1-1
CASSIDSGGKPQHF TGTGCCAGTAGTATAGATTCGGGCGGAAAGCCCCAGCATTTT - TRBV19 large TRBJ1-5
CASSLGVGAGGELFF TGCGCCAGCAGCCTAGGGGTGGGAGCTGGCGGGGAGCTGTTTTTT - TRBV4-1 - TRBJ2-2
CASSSSGQGNNQPQHF TGTGCCAGCAGTTCTTCTGGCCAGGGAAACAATCAGCCCCAGCATTTT - TRBV28 - TRBJ1-5
CATPGNAPSYGYTF TGTGCCACCCCGGGGAACGCGCCAAGCTATGGCTACACCTTC - TRBV6-1 - TRBJ1-2
CAWSASGGYNEQFF TGTGCCTGGAGTGCTAGCGGGGGATACAATGAGCAGTTCTTC TRBD2 TRBV30 - TRBJ2-1
CASSPPGLATYEQYF TGTGCCAGCAGCCCCCCCGGACTAGCAACCTACGAGCAGTACTTC TRBD2 TRBV7-2 - TRBJ2-7
CASSQEWLTGGKGANVLTF TGCGCCAGCAGCCAAGAATGGTTGACAGGGGGCAAGGGGGCCAACGTCCTGACTTTC TRBD1 TRBV4-1 - TRBJ2-6
CASTRWGGATDTQYF TGTGCCAGCACCCGTTGGGGGGGTGCCACAGATACGCAGTATTTT TRBD2 TRBV5-4 - TRBJ2-3
CASSQEGGYGYTF TGTGCCAGCAGCCAGGAGGGGGGCTATGGCTACACCTTC - TRBV9 - TRBJ1-2
CASSLAFGGSEQYF TGTGCCAGCAGCTTAGCATTCGGCGGGAGCGAGCAGTACTTC TRBD2 TRBV7-2 - TRBJ2-7
CASSSVGTSSTQYF TGTGCCAGCAGCTCCGTCGGGACTAGCAGCACGCAGTATTTT TRBD2 TRBV7-2 - TRBJ2-3
CASSPPRIGPSTDTQYF TGTGCCAGCTCACCACCGCGTATAGGGCCGAGCACAGATACGCAGTATTTT - TRBV18 - TRBJ2-3
CASSPGTANTGELFF TGTGCCAGCAGCCCAGGGACAGCGAACACCGGGGAGCTGTTTTTT TRBD1 TRBV11-3 - TRBJ2-2
CASSTVGLGEKLFF TGTGCCAGCAGCACAGTGGGGTTAGGTGAAAAACTGTTTTTT - TRBV9 - TRBJ1-4
CASSQGQVSGNTIYF TGTGCCAGCAGCCAAGGACAGGTCTCTGGAAACACCATATATTTT - TRBV14 - TRBJ1-3
CASTGWGAENTIYF TGTGCCAGCACCGGTTGGGGAGCTGAAAACACCATATATTTT - TRBV6-5 - TRBJ1-3
CASNTPGGFGQPQHF TGTGCCAGCAACACGCCGGGAGGGTTCGGGCAGCCCCAGCATTTT - TRBV28 - TRBJ1-5
CASSLSGLGSNEKLFF TGTGCCAGCAGCTTGTCGGGACTCGGGTCTAATGAAAAACTGTTTTTT - TRBV5-4 - TRBJ1-4
CASSLASGAHNEQFF TGTGCCAGTAGTTTGGCTAGCGGGGCTCACAATGAGCAGTTCTTC TRBD2 TRBV19 - TRBJ2-1
CASSGRDRGREQYF TGTGCCAGCAGTGGCCGGGACAGGGGTCGCGAGCAGTACTTC TRBD1 TRBV6-1 - TRBJ2-7
CASSLGGGRSYEQYF TGTGCCAGCAGCTTAGGCGGGGGCCGATCCTACGAGCAGTACTTC - TRBV13 once TRBJ2-7
CASSFGGSGNTIYF TGTGCCAGCAGTTTCGGAGGCTCTGGAAACACCATATATTTT - TRBV28 - TRBJ1-3
CASSVAASSYEQYF TGTGCCAGCAGCGTAGCTGCTAGCTCCTACGAGCAGTACTTC - TRBV9 few TRBJ2-7
CASSSQGRGEQYF TGCGCCAGCAGCTCCCAGGGGAGGGGCGAGCAGTACTTC - TRBV5-1 - TRBJ2-7